This T cell receptor beta chain derives from a study of blood T cell repertoires in COVID-19. For the study at large: Sites across the United States, Italy and Spain contributed samples from acute and convalescent COVID-19.

V lost 5 bases and J lost 8, with 14 bases in between. The length of the CDR3 is 13 residues. TCRdb keeps only in-frame clones here, not all; method: immunoSEQ multiplex PCR. The sample includes approximately 160,000 clones, over 65% of them seen just once. Living in about two dozen US areas, the participants were between 18 and 89 years of age. All recovered Cohort 3 donors got two negative PCRs, got clearance, or saw symptom resolution. The sample consisted of PBMCs or T cells enriched from blood (not recorded which). The TCR sequence derives from a woman in her forties or fifties who had recovered from COVID-19. The chain couples TRBV12-3 or TRBV12-4 to TRBJ2-3, with D maybe TRBD2 (6 bases). The CDR3 protein is CASSPSPGLTQYF. The CDR3 DNA sequence: TGTGCCAGCAGTCCATCCCCGGGACTTACGCAGTATTTT.